The present T cell receptor beta chain was sequenced within a study of cytomegalovirus exposure and HLA in healthy donors. Overall study: From about 170 million T cells, an earlier analysis saw 117 million unique TCR beta sequences. Regarding the study as a whole: No immune exposure information besides CMV serostatus was available. Presence/absence results assume similar sequencing depth per donor, which may not hold. Sequencing likely generated an artifact that appeared as a cluster of highly shared sequence variants.

CDR3 length: 17 residues. Germline assignment: CDR1 LNHDA and CDR2 SQIVND (reference sequence). Losses at the gene ends were 0 bases for V and 2 bases for J; bases not matched to a gene: 6. Remarks on this clone: As yet, its antigen is unknown.

With 60 Vbeta and 13 Jbeta primers, the PCR was carried out. Libraries were prepared by immunoSEQ multiplex PCR; TCRdb keeps only in-frame clonotypes and omits some of them. The repertoire has hundreds of thousands of clones, about four fifths of them found once; the top ten carry around 6%. The sample taken for sequencing was PBMCs. The receptor was isolated from a man aged 40-49 years in good health and CMV-seropositive. The V gene is TRBV19, the J gene TRBJ2-3; TRBD2 aligns across 9 bases. The CDR3 sequence: CASSIDETSGDTDTQYF. The CDR3 nucleotides read TGTGCCAGTAGTATAGATGAGACTAGCGGTGACACAGATACGCAGTATTTT.